The rows below give T cell receptor beta chains drawn from one sample of a study of cytomegalovirus exposure and HLA in healthy donors. Measured with immunoSEQ multiplex PCR; TCRdb has only the in-frame clones, and not every one. The table shows 120,000 or so clones, with more than 60% occurring only once. The sample consisted of PBMCs. These receptors were taken from a woman between 40 and 55 years old in good health and CMV-seropositive. Each CDR3 is given with its conserved first and last residue.

CDR3 length,V gene,J gene,CDR3 protein
15,TRBV6-1,TRBJ2-3,CASSESGGGTDTQYF
17,TRBV7-9,TRBJ2-1,CASSSPQGSGSYNEQFF
15,TRBV7-9,TRBJ2-1,CASRGLAGERNEQFF
18,TRBV7-6,TRBJ2-3,CASSPTGGSGITTDTQYF
16,TRBV6-5,TRBJ2-1,CASSYSGTYRGGEQFF
16,TRBV2,TRBJ2-3,CASRRGLAGGPDTQYF
15,TRBV6-5,TRBJ1-4,CASSLRQGGNEKLFF
14,TRBV25-1,TRBJ2-3,CASSDEGGSDTQYF
14,TRBV7-9,TRBJ2-7,CASSHRDSSYEQYF
16,TRBV28,TRBJ1-5,CASSSLGGGDAQPQHF
14,TRBV7-3,TRBJ2-5,CASSPGGDGGSQYF
17,TRBV6-1,TRBJ2-1,CASSENLVGLADNEQFF
17,TRBV9,TRBJ2-2,CASSVGPGGPDTGELFF
15,TRBV6-1,TRBJ2-7,CASSEARRGLYEQYF
13,TRBV7-3,TRBJ1-4,CASSANLDEKLFF
15,TRBV27,TRBJ2-7,CASSLSGLASYEQYF
12,TRBV30,TRBJ2-7,CAWKDRHYEQYF
15,TRBV27,TRBJ2-7,CASSPGGTRAYEQYF
13,TRBV28,TRBJ2-7,CAIKREGTYEQYF
15,TRBV2,TRBJ1-1,CASSEQGAWDTEAFF
15,TRBV6-6,TRBJ1-1,CASSDPGGPLREAFF
14,TRBV7-2,TRBJ2-5,CASSPRASWETQYF
13,TRBV4-2,TRBJ1-2,CASSRAADYGYTF
17,TRBV14,TRBJ1-6,CASSQSKWRLNHSPLHF
15,TRBV28,TRBJ1-4,CASSFQGRTNEKLFF
15,TRBV27,TRBJ2-5,CASSSNGGGSETQYF
14,TRBV5-1,TRBJ2-5,CASSPTGGEETQYF
13,TRBV27,TRBJ2-3,CASSLLAADTQYF
15,TRBV6-5,TRBJ1-4,CASSRGQADNEKLFF
16,TRBV9,TRBJ1-2,CASSVALGQGDYGYTF
14,TRBV5-1,TRBJ2-1,CASSSRTGGNEQFF
13,TRBV19,TRBJ2-7,CASSSLDSYEQYF
14,TRBV9,TRBJ2-3,CASSVVSFTDTQYF
13,TRBV6-5,TRBJ2-7,CASSYSTNYEQYF
15,TRBV7-8,TRBJ2-3,CASSPGGASTDTQYF
14,TRBV6-5,TRBJ2-7,CASSYSEASYEQYF
15,TRBV11-2,TRBJ2-5,CASSLGAGSGTSEYF
16,TRBV5-1,TRBJ2-3,CASSRGLAGDTDTQYF
14,TRBV2,TRBJ2-7,CASRGQGNWMEQYF
14,TRBV19,TRBJ2-5,CASRARTGRETQYF
16,TRBV6-5,TRBJ2-7,CASSYHVGDRGYEQYF
11,TRBV19,TRBJ2-1,CASSQYNEQFF
15,TRBV7-6,TRBJ1-1,CASSAKTGGNTEAFF
15,TRBV28,TRBJ2-5,CASSRQGGIQETQYF
13,TRBV6-5,TRBJ2-7,CASKPPAEDEQYF
13,TRBV30,TRBJ1-4,CAWSDGQYEKLFF